The TCR beta chain under discussion was sequenced for a study of early T cells in non-severe SARS-CoV-2 infection (dated by TCRdb to the early 2020s). Describing the broader study: TCR sequencing used bulk RNA from unsorted whole blood, so alpha and beta chains could not be paired.

Library preparation used 5' RACE. Sequencing was carried out with a NextSeq 500. The TCR library protocol attached unique molecular identifiers to individual cDNA molecules to correct for sequencing error and PCR bias. Sequencing covered both TCR alpha and beta chains, and within each sample the abundances of alpha and beta sequences were tightly co-correlated. In the paper's pipeline: Decombinator V4 was used to perform V gene, J gene and CDR3 annotation of TCR sequences. Expanded TCRs were defined as changing significantly between any two time points under a Poisson model with p below 0.0001. TCR abundances were normalised to the total number of TCRs sequenced per sample and expressed as counts per million. TRAV1-2 paired with TRAJ12, TRAJ20 or TRAJ33 defined MAIT TCRs, while TRAV10 paired with TRAJ18 defined iNKT TCRs. VDJdb, accessed 1 November 2021, was searched for CMV, EBV and SARS-CoV-2 annotated TCRs, excluding TCRs annotated for multiple antigens. The public reads were run again by TCRdb, first through fastp at Q25 and then through MiXCR, and only productive beta chains were kept. Identical CDR3 proteins give one entry, which carries the most common genes and DNA. The V and J calls follow TCRdb's processing rather than the paper's. The table for this sample lists about 83,000 distinct CDR3 sequences; about 12% of them were counted only once. The ten largest clonotypes hold approximately 7% of the sample.

This clonotype has only a few counts. No cognate antigen has been identified for it. Base qualities are missing; no much larger clone stands one base away. The study was a case-control design nested within a healthcare worker cohort in London, UK, with weekly nasopharyngeal swab PCR tests and blood sampling. Between 23 and 31 March 2020, the week of the UK lockdown, healthcare workers were enrolled and then followed up weekly for as long as 16 weeks. Overall study results and their limits: Matching against VDJdb was skewed toward anti-spike CD8 responses, likely underestimated virus-specific expansions, and missed private and CD4 specificities.

The junction carries 8 bases between V and J, which are trimmed by 3 bases and 3 bases respectively. The CDR3 sequence holds 13 residues, the cysteine and phenylalanine included. The sequence is cut down to CDR3 DNA, 39 bases in frame from base 1. From a lookup of the germline V gene (reference sequence), CDR1 and CDR2 are LGHDT and YNNKEL. The chain is assembled from TRBV3-1 and TRBJ1-2; the D gene is not confidently resolved. Sequencing input: whole blood. This clonotype originated in an adult who was a healthcare worker with PCR-confirmed SARS-CoV-2 infection or an uninfected control (not recorded which). The DNA sequence follows: TGTGCCAGCAGCCAGGGCCTTGACTATGGCTACACCTTC. This translates into CASSQGLDYGYTF.